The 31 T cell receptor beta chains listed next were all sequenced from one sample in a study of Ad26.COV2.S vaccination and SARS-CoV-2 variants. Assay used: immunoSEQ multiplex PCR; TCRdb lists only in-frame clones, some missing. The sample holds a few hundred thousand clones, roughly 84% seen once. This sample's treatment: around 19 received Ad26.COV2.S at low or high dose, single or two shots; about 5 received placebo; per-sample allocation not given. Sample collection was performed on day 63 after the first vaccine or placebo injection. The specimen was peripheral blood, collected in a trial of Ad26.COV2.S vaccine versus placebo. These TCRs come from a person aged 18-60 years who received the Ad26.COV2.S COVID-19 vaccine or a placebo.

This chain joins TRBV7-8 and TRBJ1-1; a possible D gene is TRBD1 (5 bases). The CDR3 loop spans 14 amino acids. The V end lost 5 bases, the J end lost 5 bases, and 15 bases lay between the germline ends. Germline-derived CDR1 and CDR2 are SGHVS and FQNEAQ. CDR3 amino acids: CASSPGRWETEAFF. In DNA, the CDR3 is TGTGCCAGCAGCCCAGGGCGGTGGGAAACTGAAGCTTTCTTT.

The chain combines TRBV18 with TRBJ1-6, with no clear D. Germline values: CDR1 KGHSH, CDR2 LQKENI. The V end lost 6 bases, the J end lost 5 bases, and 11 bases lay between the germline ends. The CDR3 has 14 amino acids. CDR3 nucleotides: TGTGCCAGCTCCCTTTCACGGGATAATTCACCCCTCCACTTT. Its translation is CASSLSRDNSPLHF.

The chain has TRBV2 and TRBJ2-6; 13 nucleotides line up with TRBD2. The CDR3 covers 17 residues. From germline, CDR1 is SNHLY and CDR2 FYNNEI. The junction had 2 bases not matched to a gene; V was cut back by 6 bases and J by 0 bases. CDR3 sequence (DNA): TGTGCCAGCAGGGGACTAGCGGGACACTCTGGGGCCAACGTCCTGACTTTC. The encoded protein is CASRGLAGHSGANVLTF.

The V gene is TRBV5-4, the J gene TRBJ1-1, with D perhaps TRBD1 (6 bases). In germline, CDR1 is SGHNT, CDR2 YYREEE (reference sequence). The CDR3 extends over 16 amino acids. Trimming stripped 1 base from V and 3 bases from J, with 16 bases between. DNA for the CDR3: TGTGCCAGCAGCTTGCATCCGGGGGCAAGGGACACTGAAGCTTTCTTT. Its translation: CASSLHPGARDTEAFF.

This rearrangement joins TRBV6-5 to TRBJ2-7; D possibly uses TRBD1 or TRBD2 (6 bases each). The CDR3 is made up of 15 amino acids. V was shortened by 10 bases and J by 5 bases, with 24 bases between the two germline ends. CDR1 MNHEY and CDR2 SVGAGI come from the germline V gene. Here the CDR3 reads CATGGTQGTPHEQYF. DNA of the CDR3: TGTGCCACCGGGGGCACACAGGGAACACCCCACGAGCAGTACTTC.

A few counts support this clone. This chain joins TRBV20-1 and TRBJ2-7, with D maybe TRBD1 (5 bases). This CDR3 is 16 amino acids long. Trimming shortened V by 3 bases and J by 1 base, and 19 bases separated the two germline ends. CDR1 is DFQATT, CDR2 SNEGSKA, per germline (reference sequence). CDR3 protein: CSASSDGREFSYEQYF. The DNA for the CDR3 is TGCAGTGCTAGTTCGGATGGCAGGGAATTTTCCTACGAGCAGTACTTC.

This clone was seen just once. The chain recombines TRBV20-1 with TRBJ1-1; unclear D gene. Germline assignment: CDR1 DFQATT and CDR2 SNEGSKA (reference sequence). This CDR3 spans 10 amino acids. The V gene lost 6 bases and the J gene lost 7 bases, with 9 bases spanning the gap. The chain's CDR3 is CSAGRGEAFF. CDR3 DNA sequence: TGCAGTGCCGGACGGGGTGAAGCTTTCTTT.

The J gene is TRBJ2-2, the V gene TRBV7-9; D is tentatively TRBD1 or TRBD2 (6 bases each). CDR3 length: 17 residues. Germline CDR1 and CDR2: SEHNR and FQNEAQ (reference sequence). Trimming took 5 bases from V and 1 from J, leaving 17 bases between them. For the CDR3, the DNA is TGTGCCAGCAGCGATCCCGGGGGCTTAAAGAACACCGGGGAGCTGTTTTTT. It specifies CASSDPGGLKNTGELFF.

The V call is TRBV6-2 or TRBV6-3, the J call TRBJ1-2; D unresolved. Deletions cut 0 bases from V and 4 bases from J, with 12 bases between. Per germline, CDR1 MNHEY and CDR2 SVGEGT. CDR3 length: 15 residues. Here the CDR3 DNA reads TGTGCCAGCAGTTACTCTAATTGGCGGTCCTATGGCTACACCTTC. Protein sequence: CASSYSNWRSYGYTF.

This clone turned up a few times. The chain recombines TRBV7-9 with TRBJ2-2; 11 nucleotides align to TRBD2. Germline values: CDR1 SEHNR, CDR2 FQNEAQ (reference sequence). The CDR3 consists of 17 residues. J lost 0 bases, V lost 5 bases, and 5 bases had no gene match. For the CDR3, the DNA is TGTGCCAGCAGCCGGTCTAGCGGGGGGACGAACACCGGGGAGCTGTTTTTT. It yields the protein CASSRSSGGTNTGELFF.

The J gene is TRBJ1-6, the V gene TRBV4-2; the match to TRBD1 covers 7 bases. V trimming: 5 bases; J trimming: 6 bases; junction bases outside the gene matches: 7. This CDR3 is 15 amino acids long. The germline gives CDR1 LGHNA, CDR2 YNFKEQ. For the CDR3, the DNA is TGTGCCAGCAGCGAACAGACAGGGTCTAATTCACCCCTCCACTTT. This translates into CASSEQTGSNSPLHF.

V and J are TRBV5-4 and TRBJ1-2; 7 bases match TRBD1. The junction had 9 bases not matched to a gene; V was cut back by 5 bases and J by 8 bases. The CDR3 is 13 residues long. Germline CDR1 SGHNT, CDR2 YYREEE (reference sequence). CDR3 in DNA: TGTGCCAGCAGGACCCGACAGGGTCAGGGCTACACCTTC. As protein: CASRTRQGQGYTF.

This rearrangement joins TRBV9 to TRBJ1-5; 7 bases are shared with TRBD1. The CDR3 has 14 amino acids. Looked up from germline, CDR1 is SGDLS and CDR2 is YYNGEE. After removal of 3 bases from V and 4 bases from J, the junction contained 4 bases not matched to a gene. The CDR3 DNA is TGTGCCAGCAGCGCGACAGGGCAGAATCAGCCCCAGCATTTT. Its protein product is CASSATGQNQPQHF.

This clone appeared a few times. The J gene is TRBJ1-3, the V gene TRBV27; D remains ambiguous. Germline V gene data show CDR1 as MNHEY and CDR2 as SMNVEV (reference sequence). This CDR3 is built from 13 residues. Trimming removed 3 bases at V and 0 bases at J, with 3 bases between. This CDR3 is CASSFSSGNTIYF. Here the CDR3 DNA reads TGTGCCAGCAGTTTTTCCTCTGGAAACACCATATATTTT.

CDR3 in amino acids: CASRGQMNTEAFF. In DNA, the CDR3 is TGTGCCAGCAGAGGACAGATGAACACTGAAGCTTTCTTT. The J gene is TRBJ1-1, the V gene TRBV2; a possible D gene is TRBD1 (6 bases). The CDR3 spans 13 residues. The ends were cut back, 6 bases at V and 0 bases at J, with 8 bases in the middle. Germline assignment: CDR1 SNHLY and CDR2 FYNNEI.

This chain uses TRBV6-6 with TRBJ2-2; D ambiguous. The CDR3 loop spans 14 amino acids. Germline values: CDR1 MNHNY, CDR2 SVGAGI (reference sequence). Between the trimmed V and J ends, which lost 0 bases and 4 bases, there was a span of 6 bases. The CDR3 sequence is CASSYSVVTGELFF. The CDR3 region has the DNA TGTGCCAGCAGTTACTCGGTGGTCACCGGGGAGCTGTTTTTT.

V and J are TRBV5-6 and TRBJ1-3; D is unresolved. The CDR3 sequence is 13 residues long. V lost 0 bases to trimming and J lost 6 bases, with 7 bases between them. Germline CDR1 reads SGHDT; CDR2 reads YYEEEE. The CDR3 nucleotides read TGTGCCAGCAGCTTGGTGTCGGAAAACACCATATATTTT. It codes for CASSLVSENTIYF.

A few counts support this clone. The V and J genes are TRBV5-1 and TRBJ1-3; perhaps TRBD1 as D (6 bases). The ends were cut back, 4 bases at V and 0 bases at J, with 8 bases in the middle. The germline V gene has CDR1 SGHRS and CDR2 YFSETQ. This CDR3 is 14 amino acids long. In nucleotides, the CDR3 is TGCGCCAGCAGCCCACAGGGCTCTGGAAACACCATATATTTT. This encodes CASSPQGSGNTIYF.

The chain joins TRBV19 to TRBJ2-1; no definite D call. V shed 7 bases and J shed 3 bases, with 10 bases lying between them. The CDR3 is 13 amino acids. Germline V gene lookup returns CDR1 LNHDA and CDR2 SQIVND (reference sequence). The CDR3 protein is CASTWASYNEQFF. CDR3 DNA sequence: TGTGCCAGTACCTGGGCCAGCTACAATGAGCAGTTCTTC.

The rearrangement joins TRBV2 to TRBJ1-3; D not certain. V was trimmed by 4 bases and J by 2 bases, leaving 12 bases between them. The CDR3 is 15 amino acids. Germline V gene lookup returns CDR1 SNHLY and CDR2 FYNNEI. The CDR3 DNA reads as TGTGCCAGCAGTGCTCTCCCGGGTCCTGGAAACACCATATATTTT. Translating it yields CASSALPGPGNTIYF.

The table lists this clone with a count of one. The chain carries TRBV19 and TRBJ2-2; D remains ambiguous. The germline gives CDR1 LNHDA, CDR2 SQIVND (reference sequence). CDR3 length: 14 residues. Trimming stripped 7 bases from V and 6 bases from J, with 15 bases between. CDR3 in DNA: TGTGCCAGTATTCCGGGTCGGTTCGCCGGGGAGCTGTTTTTT. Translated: CASIPGRFAGELFF.

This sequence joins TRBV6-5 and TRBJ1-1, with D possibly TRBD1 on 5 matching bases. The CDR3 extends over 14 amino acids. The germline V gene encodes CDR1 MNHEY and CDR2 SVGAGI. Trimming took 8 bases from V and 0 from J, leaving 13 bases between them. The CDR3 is CASGRDRMNTEAFF. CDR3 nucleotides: TGTGCCAGCGGCCGAGACAGAATGAACACTGAAGCTTTCTTT.

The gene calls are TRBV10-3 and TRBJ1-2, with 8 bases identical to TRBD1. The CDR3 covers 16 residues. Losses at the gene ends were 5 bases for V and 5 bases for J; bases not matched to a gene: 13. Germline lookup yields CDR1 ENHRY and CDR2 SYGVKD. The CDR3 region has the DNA TGTGCCATCAGTCAAGGGACAGGTGAGAACTCGTATGGCTACACCTTC. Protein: CAISQGTGENSYGYTF.

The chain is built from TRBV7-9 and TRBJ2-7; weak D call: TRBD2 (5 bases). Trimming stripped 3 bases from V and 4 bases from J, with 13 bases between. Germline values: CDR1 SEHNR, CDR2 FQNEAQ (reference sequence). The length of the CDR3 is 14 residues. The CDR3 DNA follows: TGTGCCAGCAGCTTGGAGTCCCGGGGTTACGAGCAGTACTTC. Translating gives CASSLESRGYEQYF.

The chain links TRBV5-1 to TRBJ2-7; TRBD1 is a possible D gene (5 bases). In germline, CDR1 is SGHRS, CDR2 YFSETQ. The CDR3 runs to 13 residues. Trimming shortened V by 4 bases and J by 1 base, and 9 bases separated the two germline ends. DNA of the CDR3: TGCGCCAGCAGCAAACAGGCTTCCTACGAGCAGTACTTC. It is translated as CASSKQASYEQYF. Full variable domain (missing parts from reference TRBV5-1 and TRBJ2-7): KAGVTQTPRYLIKTRGQQVTLSCSPISGHRSVSWYQQTPGQGLQFLFEYFSETQRNKGNFPGRFSGRQFSNSRSEMNVSTLELGDSALYLCASSKQASYEQYFGPGTRLTVT.

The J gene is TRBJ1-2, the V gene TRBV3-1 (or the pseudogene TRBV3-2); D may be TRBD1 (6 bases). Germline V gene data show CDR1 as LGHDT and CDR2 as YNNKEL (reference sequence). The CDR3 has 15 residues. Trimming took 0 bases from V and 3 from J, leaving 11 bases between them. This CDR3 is CASSQEFRTDYGYTF. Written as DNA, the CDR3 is TGTGCCAGCAGCCAAGAGTTCCGGACAGACTATGGCTACACCTTC.

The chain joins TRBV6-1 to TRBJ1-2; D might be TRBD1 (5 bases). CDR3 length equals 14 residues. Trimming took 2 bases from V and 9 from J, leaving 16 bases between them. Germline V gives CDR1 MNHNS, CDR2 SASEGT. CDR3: CASSENGRGDRYTF. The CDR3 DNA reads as TGTGCCAGCAGTGAAAATGGGCGGGGGGACCGCTACACCTTC.

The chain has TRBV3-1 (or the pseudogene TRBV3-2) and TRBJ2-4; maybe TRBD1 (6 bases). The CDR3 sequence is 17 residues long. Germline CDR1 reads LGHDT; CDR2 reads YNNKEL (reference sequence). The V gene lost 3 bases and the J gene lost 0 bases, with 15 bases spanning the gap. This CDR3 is CASSQGAVFLAKNIQYF. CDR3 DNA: TGTGCCAGCAGCCAGGGGGCCGTCTTCCTAGCCAAAAACATTCAGTACTTC.

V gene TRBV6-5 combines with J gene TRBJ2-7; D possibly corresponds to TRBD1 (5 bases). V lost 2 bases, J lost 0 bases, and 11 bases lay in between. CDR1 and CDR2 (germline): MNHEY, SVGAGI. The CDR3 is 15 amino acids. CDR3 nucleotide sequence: TGTGCCAGCAGTTACGACAGATCGAGCTCCTACGAGCAGTACTTC. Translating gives CASSYDRSSSYEQYF.

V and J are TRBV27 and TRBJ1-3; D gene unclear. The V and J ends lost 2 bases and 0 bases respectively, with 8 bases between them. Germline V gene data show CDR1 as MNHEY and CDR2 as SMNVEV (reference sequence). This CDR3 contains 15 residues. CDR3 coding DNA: TGTGCCAGCAGTTTAAGTCCGGCCTCTGGAAACACCATATATTTT. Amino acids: CASSLSPASGNTIYF.

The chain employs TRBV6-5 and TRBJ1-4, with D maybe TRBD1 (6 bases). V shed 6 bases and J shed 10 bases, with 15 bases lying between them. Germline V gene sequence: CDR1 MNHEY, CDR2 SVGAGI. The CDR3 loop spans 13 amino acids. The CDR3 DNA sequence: TGTGCCAGCAGCAGGAATAAGGGGGGAAAACTGTTTTTT. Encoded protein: CASSRNKGGKLFF.